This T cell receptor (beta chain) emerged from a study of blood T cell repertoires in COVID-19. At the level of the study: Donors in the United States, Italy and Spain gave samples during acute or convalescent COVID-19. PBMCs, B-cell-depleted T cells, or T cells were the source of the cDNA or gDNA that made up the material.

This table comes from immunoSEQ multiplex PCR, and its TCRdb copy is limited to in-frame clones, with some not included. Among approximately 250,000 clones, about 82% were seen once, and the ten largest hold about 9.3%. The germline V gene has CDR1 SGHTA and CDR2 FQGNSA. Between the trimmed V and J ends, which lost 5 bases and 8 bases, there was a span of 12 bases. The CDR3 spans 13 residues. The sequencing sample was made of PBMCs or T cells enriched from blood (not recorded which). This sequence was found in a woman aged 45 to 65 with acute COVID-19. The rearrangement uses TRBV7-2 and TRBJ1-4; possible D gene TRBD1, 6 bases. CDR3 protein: CASSLGGAEKLFF. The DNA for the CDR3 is TGTGCCAGCAGCCTAGGGGGAGCGGAAAAACTGTTTTTT.